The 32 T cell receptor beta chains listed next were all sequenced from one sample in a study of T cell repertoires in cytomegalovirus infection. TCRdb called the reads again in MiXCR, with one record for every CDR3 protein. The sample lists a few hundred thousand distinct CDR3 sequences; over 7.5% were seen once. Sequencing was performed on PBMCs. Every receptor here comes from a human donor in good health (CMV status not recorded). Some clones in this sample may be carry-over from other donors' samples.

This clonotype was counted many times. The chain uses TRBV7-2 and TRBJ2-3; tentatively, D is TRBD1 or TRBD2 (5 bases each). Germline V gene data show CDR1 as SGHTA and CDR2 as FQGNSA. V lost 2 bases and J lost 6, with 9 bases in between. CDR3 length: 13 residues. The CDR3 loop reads CASSLNWGDTQYF. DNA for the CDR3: TGTGCCAGCAGCTTAAATTGGGGGGATACGCAGTATTTT.

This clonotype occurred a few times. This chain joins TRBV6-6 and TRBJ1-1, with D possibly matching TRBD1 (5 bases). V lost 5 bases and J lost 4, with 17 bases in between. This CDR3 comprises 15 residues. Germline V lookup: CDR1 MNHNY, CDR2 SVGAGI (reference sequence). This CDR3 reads CASSIAGTGSTEAFF. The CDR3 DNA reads TGTGCCAGCAGTATAGCGGGGACGGGGTCCACTGAAGCTTTCTTT.

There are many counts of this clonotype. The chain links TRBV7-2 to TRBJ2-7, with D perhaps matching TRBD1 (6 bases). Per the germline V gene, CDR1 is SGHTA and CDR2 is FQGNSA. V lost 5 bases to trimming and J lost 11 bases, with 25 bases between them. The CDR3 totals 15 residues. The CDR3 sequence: CASSPSGTRQQKEYF. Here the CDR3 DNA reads TGTGCCAGCAGCCCCTCCGGGACACGACAGCAAAAGGAGTACTTC.

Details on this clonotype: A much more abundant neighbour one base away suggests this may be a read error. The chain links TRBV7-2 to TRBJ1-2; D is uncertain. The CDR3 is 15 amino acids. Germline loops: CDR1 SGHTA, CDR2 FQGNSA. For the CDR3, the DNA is TGTGCCAGCAGTAACCTCCGGACGGCTTCCTATGGCTTCACCTTC. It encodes CASSNLRTASYGFTF.

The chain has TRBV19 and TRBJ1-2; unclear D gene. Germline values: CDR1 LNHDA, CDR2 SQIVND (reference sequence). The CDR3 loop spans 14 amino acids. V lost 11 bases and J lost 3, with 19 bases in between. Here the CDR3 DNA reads TGTGCCTCTTCGTTTCTCTCCCGGGACTATGGCTACACCTTC. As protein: CASSFLSRDYGYTF.

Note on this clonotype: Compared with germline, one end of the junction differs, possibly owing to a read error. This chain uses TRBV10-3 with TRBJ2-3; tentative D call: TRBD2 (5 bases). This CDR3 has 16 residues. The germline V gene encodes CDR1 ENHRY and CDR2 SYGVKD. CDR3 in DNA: TGTGCCATCAGTGGCTTCCTAGCTGAATCCACAGATACGCAGTGTTTT. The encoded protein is CAISGFLAESTDTQCF.

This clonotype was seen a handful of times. The chain's CDR3 is CASSPSTGKAETQYF. The CDR3 region has the DNA TGTGCCAGCAGCCCCTCAACGGGAAAGGCAGAGACCCAGTACTTC. J is TRBJ2-5 and V is TRBV7-3, with a weak D call TRBD2 (5 bases). V gave up 5 bases and J gave up 4 bases, with 17 bases separating them. CDR1 SGHTA and CDR2 FQGTGA come from the germline V gene. This CDR3 has 15 residues.

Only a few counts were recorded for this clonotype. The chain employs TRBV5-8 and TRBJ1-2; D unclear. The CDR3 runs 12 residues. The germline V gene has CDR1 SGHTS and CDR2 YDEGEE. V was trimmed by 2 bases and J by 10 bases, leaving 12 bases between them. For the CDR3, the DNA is TGTGCCAGCAGCTTTAACATTTTGGACTACACCTTC. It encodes CASSFNILDYTF.

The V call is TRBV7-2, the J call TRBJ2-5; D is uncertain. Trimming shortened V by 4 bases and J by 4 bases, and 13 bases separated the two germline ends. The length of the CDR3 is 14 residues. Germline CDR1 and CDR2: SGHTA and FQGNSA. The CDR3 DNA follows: TGTGCCAGCAGCTCCCCCGGGCACTTAGAGACCCAGTACTTC. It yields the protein CASSSPGHLETQYF.

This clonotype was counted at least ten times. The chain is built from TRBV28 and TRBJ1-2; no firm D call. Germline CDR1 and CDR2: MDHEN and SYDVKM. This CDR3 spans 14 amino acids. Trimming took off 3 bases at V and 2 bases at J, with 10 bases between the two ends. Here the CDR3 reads CASSFPSQNYGYTF. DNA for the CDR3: TGTGCCAGCAGTTTCCCTTCACAAAACTATGGCTACACCTTC.

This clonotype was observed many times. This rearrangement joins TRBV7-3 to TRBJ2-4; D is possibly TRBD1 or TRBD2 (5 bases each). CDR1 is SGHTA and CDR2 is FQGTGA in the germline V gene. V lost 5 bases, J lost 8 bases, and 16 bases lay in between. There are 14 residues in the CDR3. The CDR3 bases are TGTGCCAGCAGCCTAGGACACGTCGGGGACATTCAGTACTTC. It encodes CASSLGHVGDIQYF.

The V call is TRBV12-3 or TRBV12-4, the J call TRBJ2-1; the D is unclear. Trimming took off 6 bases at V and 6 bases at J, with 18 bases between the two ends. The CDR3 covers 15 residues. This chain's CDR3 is CASSPIIVRRNEQFF. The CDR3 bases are TGTGCCAGCAGCCCCATTATAGTCAGACGCAATGAGCAGTTCTTC.

CDR3 sequence reads: CASSPRRGIGELFF. The CDR3 coding sequence is TGTGCCAGCAGCCCAAGGCGGGGTATCGGGGAGCTGTTTTTT. The chain joins TRBV7-2 to TRBJ2-2, with D maybe TRBD2 (6 bases). CDR1 is SGHTA, CDR2 FQGNSA, per germline. The CDR3 loop spans 14 amino acids. Trimming shortened V by 5 bases and J by 7 bases, and 14 bases separated the two germline ends. Supplemented by reference TRBV7-2 and TRBJ2-2, the full variable domain reads GAGVSQSPSNKVTEKGKDVELRCDPISGHTALYWYRQSLGQGLEFLIYFQGNSAPDKSGLPSDRFSAERTGGSVSTLTIQRTQQEDSAVYLCASSPRRGIGELFFGEGSRLTVL.

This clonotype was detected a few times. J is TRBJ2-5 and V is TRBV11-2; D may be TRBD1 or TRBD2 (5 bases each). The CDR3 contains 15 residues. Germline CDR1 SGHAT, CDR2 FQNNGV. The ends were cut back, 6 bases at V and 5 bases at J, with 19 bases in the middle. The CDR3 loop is CASRLGAGGMETQYF. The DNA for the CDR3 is TGTGCCAGCAGACTAGGGGCGGGTGGGATGGAGACCCAGTACTTC.

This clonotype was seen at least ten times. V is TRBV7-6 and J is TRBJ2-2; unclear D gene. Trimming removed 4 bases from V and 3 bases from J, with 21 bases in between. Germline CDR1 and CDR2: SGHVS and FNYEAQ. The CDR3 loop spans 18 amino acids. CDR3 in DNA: TGTGCCAGCAGCTCCGCGGTTCGGCAAAACTTACACACCGGGGAGCTGTTTTTT. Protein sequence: CASSSAVRQNLHTGELFF. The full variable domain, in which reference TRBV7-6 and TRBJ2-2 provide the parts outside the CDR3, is GAGVSQSPRYKVTKRGQDVALRCDPISGHVSLYWYRQALGQGPEFLTYFNYEAQQDKSGLPNDRFSAERPEGSISTLTIQRTEQRDSAMYRCASSSAVRQNLHTGELFFGEGSRLTVL.

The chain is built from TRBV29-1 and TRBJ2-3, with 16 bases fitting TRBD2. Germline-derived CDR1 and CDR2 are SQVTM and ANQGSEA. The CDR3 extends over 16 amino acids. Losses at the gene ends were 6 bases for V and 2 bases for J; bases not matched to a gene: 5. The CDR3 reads CSVQGLAGGPTDTQYF. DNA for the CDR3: TGCAGCGTGCAGGGACTAGCGGGAGGGCCCACAGATACGCAGTATTTT.

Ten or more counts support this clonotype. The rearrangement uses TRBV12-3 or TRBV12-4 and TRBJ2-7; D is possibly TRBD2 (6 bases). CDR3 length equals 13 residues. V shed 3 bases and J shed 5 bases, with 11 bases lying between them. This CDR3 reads CASSFVRGNEQYF. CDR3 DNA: TGTGCCAGCAGTTTTGTCCGCGGGAACGAGCAGTACTTC.

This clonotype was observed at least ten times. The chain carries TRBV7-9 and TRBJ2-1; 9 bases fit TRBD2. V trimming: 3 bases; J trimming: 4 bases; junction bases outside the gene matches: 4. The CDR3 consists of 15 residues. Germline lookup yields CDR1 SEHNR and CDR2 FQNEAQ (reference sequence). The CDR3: CASSLRRGGYNEQFF. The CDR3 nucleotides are TGTGCCAGCAGCTTGAGGCGGGGGGGATACAATGAGCAGTTCTTC.

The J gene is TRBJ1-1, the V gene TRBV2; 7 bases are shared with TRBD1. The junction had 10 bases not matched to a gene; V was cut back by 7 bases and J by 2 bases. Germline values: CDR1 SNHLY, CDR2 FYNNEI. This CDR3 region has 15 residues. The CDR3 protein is CASNEGASGNTEAFF. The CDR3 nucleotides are TGTGCCAGCAATGAGGGGGCGTCGGGTAACACTGAAGCTTTCTTT.

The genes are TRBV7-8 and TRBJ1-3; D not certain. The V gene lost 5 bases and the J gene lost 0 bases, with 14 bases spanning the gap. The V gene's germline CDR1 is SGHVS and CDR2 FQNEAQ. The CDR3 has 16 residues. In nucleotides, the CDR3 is TGTGCCAGCAGCCCCGAGATAGGGAACTCTGGAAACACCATATATTTT. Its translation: CASSPEIGNSGNTIYF.

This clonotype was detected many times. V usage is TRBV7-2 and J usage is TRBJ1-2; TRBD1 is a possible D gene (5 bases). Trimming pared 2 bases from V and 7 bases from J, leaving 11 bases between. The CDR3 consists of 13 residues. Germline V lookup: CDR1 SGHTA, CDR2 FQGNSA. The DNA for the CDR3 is TGTGCCAGCAGCTTACCAGGGACTCTTGGCTACACCTTC. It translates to CASSLPGTLGYTF.

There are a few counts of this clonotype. CDR3 DNA sequence: TGTGCCAGCAGCTTAGAAGACAGGGGTCCCTACGAGCAGTACTTC. Translated: CASSLEDRGPYEQYF. The chain employs TRBV7-2 and TRBJ2-7; 8 bases are a match to TRBD1. Germline-derived CDR1 and CDR2 are SGHTA and FQGNSA. The V and J ends lost 1 base and 2 bases, in that order; junction bases with no gene match: 4. This CDR3 is 15 amino acids long.

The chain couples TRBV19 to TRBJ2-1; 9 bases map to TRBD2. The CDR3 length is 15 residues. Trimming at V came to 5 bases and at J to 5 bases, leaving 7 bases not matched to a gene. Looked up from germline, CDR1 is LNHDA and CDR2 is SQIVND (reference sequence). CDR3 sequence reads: CASSAPSGENNEQFF. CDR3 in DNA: TGTGCCAGTAGTGCACCTAGCGGGGAAAACAATGAGCAGTTCTTC.

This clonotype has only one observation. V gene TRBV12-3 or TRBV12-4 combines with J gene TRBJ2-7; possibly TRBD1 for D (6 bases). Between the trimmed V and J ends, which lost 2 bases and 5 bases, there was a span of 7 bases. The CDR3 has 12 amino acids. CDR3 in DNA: TGTGCCAGCAGTTTAACAGGGAACGAGCAGTACTTC. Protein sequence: CASSLTGNEQYF.

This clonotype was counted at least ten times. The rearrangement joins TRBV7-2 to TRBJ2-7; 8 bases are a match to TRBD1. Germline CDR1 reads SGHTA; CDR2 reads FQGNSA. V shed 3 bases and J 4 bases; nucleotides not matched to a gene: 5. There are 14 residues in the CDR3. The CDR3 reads CASSFSRGLYEQYF. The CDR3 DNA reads TGTGCCAGCAGCTTTAGCAGGGGGCTATACGAGCAGTACTTC.

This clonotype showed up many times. The CDR3 coding sequence is TGTGCCAGCAGCTACCCCAAGCGGGAGAAGGCCGGGGAGCTGTTTTTT. It specifies CASSYPKREKAGELFF. The rearrangement uses TRBV6-1 and TRBJ2-2, with 8 bases aligning to TRBD2. The CDR3 is made up of 16 amino acids. The V and J ends lost 6 bases and 6 bases, in that order; junction bases with no gene match: 12. Germline lookup yields CDR1 MNHNS and CDR2 SASEGT.

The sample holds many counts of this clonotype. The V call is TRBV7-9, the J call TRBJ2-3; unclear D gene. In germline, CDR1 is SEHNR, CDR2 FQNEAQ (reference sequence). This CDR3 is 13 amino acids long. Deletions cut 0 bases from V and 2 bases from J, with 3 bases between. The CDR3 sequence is CASSLAATDTQYF. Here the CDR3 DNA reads TGTGCCAGCAGCTTAGCCGCCACAGATACGCAGTATTTT.

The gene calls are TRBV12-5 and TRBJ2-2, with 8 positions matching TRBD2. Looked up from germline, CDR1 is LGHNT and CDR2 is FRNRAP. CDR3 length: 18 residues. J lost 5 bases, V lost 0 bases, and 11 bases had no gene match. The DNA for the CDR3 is TGTGCTAGTGGTTTGGTATTTGGCGGGGGGTCGAGGACCGGGGAGCTGTTTTTT. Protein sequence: CASGLVFGGGSRTGELFF.

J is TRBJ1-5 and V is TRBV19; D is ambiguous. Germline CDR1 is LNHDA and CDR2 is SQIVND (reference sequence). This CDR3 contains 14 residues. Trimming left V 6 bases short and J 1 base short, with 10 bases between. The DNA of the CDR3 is TGTGCCAGTAGGAATCGCCAAAGCAATCAGCCCCAGCATTTT. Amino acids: CASRNRQSNQPQHF.

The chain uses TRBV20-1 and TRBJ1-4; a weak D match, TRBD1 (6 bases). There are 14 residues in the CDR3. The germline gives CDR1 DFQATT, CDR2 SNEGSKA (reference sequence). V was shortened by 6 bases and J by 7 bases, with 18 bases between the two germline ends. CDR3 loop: CSAPGSGEGEKLFF. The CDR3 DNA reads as TGCAGTGCCCCCGGGTCAGGGGAGGGTGAAAAACTGTTTTTT.

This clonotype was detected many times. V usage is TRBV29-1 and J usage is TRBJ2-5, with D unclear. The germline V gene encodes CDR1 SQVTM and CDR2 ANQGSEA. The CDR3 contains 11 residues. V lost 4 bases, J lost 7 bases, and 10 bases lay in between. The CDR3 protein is CSVGSDSTQYF. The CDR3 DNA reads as TGCAGCGTTGGGAGCGATTCGACCCAGTACTTC.

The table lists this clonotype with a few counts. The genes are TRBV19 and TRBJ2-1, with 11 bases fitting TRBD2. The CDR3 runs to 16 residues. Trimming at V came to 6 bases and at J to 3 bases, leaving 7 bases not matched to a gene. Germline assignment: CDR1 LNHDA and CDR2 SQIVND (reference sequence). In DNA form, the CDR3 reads TGTGCCAGTAGGGGTATAGCGGGAGGGGACTACAATGAGCAGTTCTTC. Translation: CASRGIAGGDYNEQFF.